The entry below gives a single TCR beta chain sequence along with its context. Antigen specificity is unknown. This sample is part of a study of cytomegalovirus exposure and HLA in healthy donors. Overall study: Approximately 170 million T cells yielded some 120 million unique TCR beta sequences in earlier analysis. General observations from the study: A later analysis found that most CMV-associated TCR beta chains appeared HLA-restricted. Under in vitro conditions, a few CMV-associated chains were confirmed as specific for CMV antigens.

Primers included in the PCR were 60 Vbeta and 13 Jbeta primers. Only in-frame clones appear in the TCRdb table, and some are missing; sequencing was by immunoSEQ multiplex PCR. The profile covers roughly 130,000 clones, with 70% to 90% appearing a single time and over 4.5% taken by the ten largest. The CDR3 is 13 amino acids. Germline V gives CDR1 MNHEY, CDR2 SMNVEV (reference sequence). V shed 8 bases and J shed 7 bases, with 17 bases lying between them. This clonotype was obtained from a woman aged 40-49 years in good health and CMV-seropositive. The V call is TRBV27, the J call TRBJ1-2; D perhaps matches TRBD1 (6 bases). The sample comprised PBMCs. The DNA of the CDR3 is TGTGCCAGCCGCCCTAGGACAGTTTCTGGCTACACCTTC. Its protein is CASRPRTVSGYTF.